Only a few counts were recorded for the clone carrying this T cell receptor beta chain. The antigen is undetermined. This record comes from a study of T cells after yellow fever vaccination. Trimming removed 8 bases from V and 1 base from J, with 14 bases in between. The CDR3 consists of 14 residues. They built TCR cDNA with 5'RACE template switching, a step that put in a universal primer site and UMIs. Via MiXCR, TCRdb re-called the 5' RACE reads, giving one row per CDR3 protein. This table holds roughly 330,000 distinct CDR3 sequences, 4% found once. Study-wide findings and caveats: Peaking faster, on day 5 versus 15, the secondary response was nonetheless weaker. Clonotype sharing between CD4 and CD8 compartments was small.

The clonotype was recovered from a man between 18 and 29 years old who received the YFV17D yellow fever vaccine. This chain uses TRBV12-3 or TRBV12-4 with TRBJ1-1; perhaps TRBD1 as D (5 bases). The sample consisted of PBMCs, taken 5 days after the yellow fever booster vaccination. CDR3 in DNA: TGTGCCAGCGGGGGGGGGGTATCGAACACTGAAGCTTTCTTT. Amino acid sequence: CASGGGVSNTEAFF.